The sequence of this TCR beta chain was determined in a study of blood T cell repertoires in COVID-19. Across the whole study: Acute and convalescent COVID-19 specimens originated in the United States, Italy and Spain.

Authors' processing steps: Reference gene primer amplification gave estimated nucleated cell counts. Method: immunoSEQ multiplex PCR; TCRdb's copy keeps in-frame clones and lacks some. V, J and clone size reflect that table, while D and trimming were determined from the DNA. The sample consists of around 100,000 clones, roughly 88% of them appearing once. The CDR3 extends over 15 amino acids. Trimming took off 2 bases at V and 2 bases at J, with 12 bases between the two ends. CDR1 and CDR2 from the germline V gene are MDHEN and SYDVKM. The chain uses TRBV28 and TRBJ2-5; tentatively, D is TRBD1 (5 bases). The sequence was collected from a human donor in a cohort sampled during active COVID-19. Sequencing used peripheral blood. The CDR3 loop reads CASSLTPRAQETQYF. CDR3 DNA sequence: TGTGCCAGCAGTTTAACCCCCAGGGCACAAGAGACCCAGTACTTC.